This TCR beta chain was recorded in a study of beta chain features in type 1 diabetes. The study, taken as a whole, reports: For Type 1 diabetes patients, all four CD4+ subsets carried TCRB CDR3s that were moderately but significantly shorter. The naive, central memory and Treg TCRB repertoires showed an apparent similarity that was greater among patients than among healthy donors.

The isolated RNA, all of it, was reverse transcribed, so expressed TCRB transcripts were what got sequenced. TCRdb's table, derived via immunoSEQ multiplex PCR, lists solely in-frame clones and lacks some. Here the sample spans fewer than 16,000 clones, roughly three quarters being singletons. The V gene end was trimmed by 4 bases and the J gene end by 7 bases; junction bases not matched to a gene: 11. CDR3 length: 15 amino acids. Germline V lookup: CDR1 SGHRS, CDR2 YFSETQ. With regard to this clone: The antigen is not known.

Sequencing was carried out using stem cell memory CD4+ T cells from blood. V is TRBV5-1 and J is TRBJ2-1, with TRBD2 matching 7 bases. The clonotype was recovered from a woman aged 18 to 35 with type 1 diabetes. Written as DNA, the CDR3 is TGCGCCAGCAGCCTAAGACTAGCCGACGGGAATGAGCAGTTCTTC. Translating gives CASSLRLADGNEQFF.